This TCR beta chain was identified in a study of human T cells and chemical hapten exposure (TCRdb year 2021). Concerning the study at large: For sensitization, 2% DPC in acetone was applied to a roughly 2 cm by roughly 2 cm area of upper inner arm skin. Throughout the study period of about 25 weeks, patients also received therapeutic DPC doses to the scalp every week. Patch testing was performed on the upper back with Finn chambers containing 0.01% DPC, and the patch tests were scored after 6 days according to International Contact Dermatitis Research Group standards. The patient cohort, mostly female, included alopecia areata with under or over 50% scalp involvement, alopecia totalis and alopecia universalis. The libraries were sequenced as a pool, and the TCR yield per sample differed mostly because of small variations in library volumes within the pool. This study followed changes in the peripheral blood TCR repertoire in vivo during primary and secondary sensitization of alopecia patients to the hapten diphenylcyclopropenone (DPC). Blood samples were taken from patients before sensitization (week 0) and at 2, 6 and about 24 weeks after DPC sensitization. Roughly 30 alopecia patients provided blood for TCR sequencing at one to four time points (pre-sensitization, 2, 6 and 24 weeks).

About this clonotype: Its cognate antigen has yet to be identified. Base qualities were left out, and no much larger clone turns up one base away.

Points the paper makes about the study in general: Patch test score correlated positively with the number of PT1 expanded TCRs, reaching significance at thresholds 8, 16 and 32 but not at 4. Significantly more large CDR3 similarity clusters were formed by expanded TCRs than by pre-sensitization or healthy control sets, consistent with antigen-driven responses. DPC sensitization did not change how many TCRs were above 1 in 1000 frequency, and no evidence was found of alterations in global repertoire structure. After repeated subsampling, changes were observed in the strength of the expansion versus patch-test correlation and in the threshold at which the correlation became significant. Because all patients had alopecia, a presumed autoimmune disease, the immune response of the patients might differ from that of healthy individuals.

Inclusive of the bounding cysteine and phenylalanine, the CDR3 is 13 residues long. The read is trimmed to its CDR3 DNA, 39 bases read in frame from base 1. The V and J ends are trimmed by 7 bases and 7 bases, leaving 14 bases between them. CDR1 and CDR2, looked up from the germline V gene (reference sequence), are MNHEY and SMNVEV. The library was obtained by RACE. The data were produced on a NextSeq 500. During library preparation, unique molecular identifiers were attached to individual cDNA molecules so that TCRs could be counted quantitatively and reproducibly. Both TCR alpha and TCR beta chains were sequenced from each blood RNA sample. In the original analysis: Samples had a median of about 96,000 TCRs, with a range from roughly 23,224 to 700,000. V, J and CDR3 annotation of the TCR reads was performed with the Decombinator software suite. For PS versus PT1 abundance plots, all samples were subsampled to the same number of TCRs (28,000). Expanded TCRs were defined as absent before sensitization and observed at least eight times at the 2-week time point. TCRdb trimmed public reads at Q25 via fastp, called clones via MiXCR and kept in-frame beta chains. Every distinct CDR3 protein forms one entry, paired with its most common genes and DNA. The V and J calls were determined by TCRdb, not by the authors. Counted in this sample were some 400,000 distinct CDR3 sequences; 4% to 5.5% of them appeared once. The ten largest clones represent 2% to 2.5% of the sample.

The sample's time point label, decoded: patch test 1, 2 weeks after DPC sensitization. This specimen's treatment or condition label, per the study, means: therapeutic diphenylcyclopropenone sensitization with weekly scalp DPC. Blood at each patch-test visit was drawn before the patch test was applied. To be eligible, patients had to be aged 18 to 70, diagnosed with alopecia and judged suitable for DPC therapy, while pregnant patients were excluded. Total RNA was extracted from unfractionated whole blood collected in Tempus Blood RNA tubes. Recombination connected TRBV27 to TRBJ2-4; too little of a D gene remains to name it. The TCR originated in a woman aged 45-65 years with alopecia areata. Some clones in this sample may be carry-over from other donors' samples. The material sequenced was whole blood, taken in connection with sensitization to the hapten diphenylcyclopropenone (DPC). The CDR3 reads CASTLGAQNIQYF. The nucleotide sequence reads as follows: TGTGCCAGCACCTTAGGTGCCCAGAACATTCAGTACTTC.